The next 25 T cell receptor beta chains were all read from a single sample in a study of shared clonotypes between healthy human individuals. Generated by immunoSEQ multiplex PCR, the TCRdb table keeps only in-frame clones and is missing some. Here the sample spans about 1 million clones, 60% to 80% being singletons. The sample consisted of memory CD4+ T cells sorted from blood. Indicated subset: CD45RA-negative fraction. The receptors stem from a man in his late teens or twenties in good health.

This clone showed up just a few times. The CDR3 is CASSETGRTYNEQFF. DNA for the CDR3: TGTGCCAGCAGTGAAACGGGACGTACTTACAATGAGCAGTTCTTC. This rearrangement joins TRBV6-1 to TRBJ2-1, with D perhaps TRBD1 or TRBD2 (5 bases each). V was clipped by 2 bases and J by 4 bases, with 12 bases between them. The length of the CDR3 is 15 residues. Germline CDR1 reads MNHNS; CDR2 reads SASEGT.

The gene calls are TRBV5-1 and TRBJ2-7; no reliable D call. Per the germline V gene, CDR1 is SGHRS and CDR2 is YFSETQ. This CDR3 spans 14 amino acids. V shed 4 bases and J shed 2 bases, with 13 bases lying between them. The CDR3 protein is CASSLSPAAYEQYF. The CDR3 DNA sequence: TGCGCCAGCAGCCTCTCGCCGGCTGCCTACGAGCAGTACTTC.

This sequence joins TRBV5-8 and TRBJ2-7; D not certain. V was trimmed by 0 bases and J by 2 bases, leaving 6 bases between them. The length of the CDR3 is 13 residues. CDR1 SGHTS and CDR2 YDEGEE come from the germline V gene. This chain's CDR3 is CASSLVKPYEQYF. Written as DNA, the CDR3 is TGTGCCAGCAGCTTGGTCAAACCCTACGAGCAGTACTTC.

The J gene is TRBJ1-4, the V gene TRBV4-3; no clear D. V was clipped by 4 bases and J by 0 bases, with 9 bases between them. Germline V gene lookup returns CDR1 LGHNA and CDR2 YSLEER. The CDR3 is 15 residues long. The CDR3 loop is CASSLELATNEKLFF. In nucleotides, the CDR3 is TGCGCCAGCAGCCTGGAGTTGGCAACTAATGAAAAACTGTTTTTT.

The V gene is TRBV2, the J gene TRBJ1-5, with 8 bases that match TRBD1. The CDR3 is made up of 14 amino acids. Germline-derived CDR1 and CDR2 are SNHLY and FYNNEI. Trimming removed 6 bases from V and 6 bases from J; junction bases left unmatched: 7. CDR3 sequence (DNA): TGTGCCAGCAGCCTACAGGGGGTCGGTCAGCCCCAGCATTTT. Translated: CASSLQGVGQPQHF. Based on the CDR3 plus reference TRBV2 and TRBJ1-5, the full variable domain is EPEVTQTPSHQVTQMGQEVILRCVPISNHLYFYWYRQILGQKVEFLVSFYNNEISEKSEIFDDQFSVERPDGSNFTLKIRSTKLEDSAMYFCASSLQGVGQPQHFGDGTRLSIL.

J is TRBJ2-1 and V is TRBV5-1; 8 nucleotides match TRBD2. V was clipped by 3 bases and J by 6 bases; unmatched bases: 8. This CDR3 contains 15 residues. Germline CDR1 and CDR2: SGHRS and YFSETQ. CDR3 coding DNA: TGCGCCAGCAGCTACGCGGGGGGCAACCCCAATGAGCAGTTCTTC. Protein sequence: CASSYAGGNPNEQFF.

This rearrangement joins TRBV5-4 to TRBJ1-2; D perhaps matches TRBD1 (6 bases). This CDR3 contains 14 residues. Per the germline V gene, CDR1 is SGHNT and CDR2 is YYREEE (reference sequence). Trimming took 0 bases from V and 7 from J, leaving 13 bases between them. CDR3 residues: CASSLAGVQGGYTF. The CDR3 DNA sequence: TGTGCCAGCAGCTTGGCAGGGGTTCAGGGTGGCTACACCTTC.

This chain links TRBV5-6 with TRBJ1-5; D not resolved. The CDR3 is 14 amino acids. Germline CDR1 reads SGHDT; CDR2 reads YYEEEE. V was clipped by 3 bases and J by 1 base, with 8 bases between them. The CDR3 DNA reads TGTGCCAGCAGCTCCATCGGGAGCAATCAGCCCCAGCATTTT. It encodes CASSSIGSNQPQHF.

Many counts were recorded for this clone. This rearrangement joins TRBV10-1 to TRBJ1-1; D is unclear. CDR1 WNHNN and CDR2 SYGVQD come from the germline V gene (reference sequence). The CDR3 spans 13 residues. V lost 5 bases, J lost 1 base, and 8 bases lay in between. CDR3 sequence reads: CASSQTWNTEAFF. The DNA of the CDR3 is TGCGCCAGCAGTCAGACTTGGAACACTGAAGCTTTCTTT.

With regard to this clone: Other DNA sequences from this sample encode an identical CDR3 as well. The V gene is TRBV6-1, the J gene TRBJ1-6; 9 bases fit TRBD1. V shed 3 bases and J 6 bases; nucleotides not matched to a gene: 3. Germline V CDR1 and CDR2: MNHNS, SASEGT. The CDR3 consists of 15 residues. The CDR3 DNA sequence: TGTGCCAGCAGTGAGGGACAGGGCCGTAATTCACCCCTCCACTTT. This encodes CASSEGQGRNSPLHF.

The chain combines TRBV18 with TRBJ1-1; TRBD1 is a possible D gene (5 bases). Germline CDR1 reads KGHSH; CDR2 reads LQKENI. The CDR3 extends over 16 amino acids. V gave up 2 bases and J gave up 1 base, with 14 bases separating them. CDR3 in DNA: TGTGCCAGCTCACCATTCATTAGACAGTCGAACACTGAAGCTTTCTTT. Translating gives CASSPFIRQSNTEAFF.

This chain connects TRBV28 to TRBJ1-2; TRBD1 agrees at 12 bases. Trimming removed 6 bases from V and 3 bases from J; junction bases left unmatched: 14. The germline V gene encodes CDR1 MDHEN and CDR2 SYDVKM. The CDR3 contains 18 residues. DNA of the CDR3: TGTGCCAGCAGCCCTAGAGGGACAGGGGGCAAGAGGGACTATGGCTACACCTTC. Encoded protein: CASSPRGTGGKRDYGYTF.

For this clone: Distinct nucleotide sequences in the sample also encode this CDR3. The chain joins TRBV19 to TRBJ1-2; 7 bases agree with TRBD1. This CDR3 is built from 12 residues. Germline CDR1 reads LNHDA; CDR2 reads SQIVND (reference sequence). V shed 8 bases and J 4 bases; nucleotides not matched to a gene: 4. CDR3 in amino acids: CASAGTVYGYTF. CDR3 in DNA: TGTGCCAGTGCCGGGACAGTCTATGGCTACACCTTC.

The chain carries TRBV30 and TRBJ2-1; 10 bases match TRBD1. The V and J ends lost 1 base and 2 bases, in that order; junction bases with no gene match: 2. The CDR3 loop spans 15 amino acids. Germline V gives CDR1 GTSNPN, CDR2 SVGIG (reference sequence). CDR3 amino acids: CAWSDDRGPYNEQFF. In DNA form, the CDR3 reads TGTGCCTGGAGTGACGACAGGGGGCCCTACAATGAGCAGTTCTTC.

This clone has just one count. V usage is TRBV28 and J usage is TRBJ1-2; the D is unclear. There are 13 residues in the CDR3. In germline, CDR1 is MDHEN, CDR2 SYDVKM. V was clipped by 2 bases and J by 8 bases, with 12 bases between them. CDR3 sequence (DNA): TGTGCCAGCAGTTTAGTTGGAAACCGGGGCTACACCTTC. This translates into CASSLVGNRGYTF.

CDR3 in DNA: TGTGCCAGCAGTTCAGGGAGGACCCGTGAAAAACTGTTTTTT. It translates to CASSSGRTREKLFF. The genes are TRBV6-5 and TRBJ1-4, with D perhaps matching TRBD1 (5 bases). V lost 4 bases, J lost 7 bases, and 13 bases lay in between. Germline CDR1 reads MNHEY; CDR2 reads SVGAGI. The CDR3 sequence is 14 residues long.

Turning to this clone: Other DNA sequences of this sample code for an identical CDR3. The chain is built from TRBV30 and TRBJ1-6; possibly TRBD1 for D (6 bases). Germline CDR1 is GTSNPN and CDR2 is SVGIG (reference sequence). CDR3 length: 17 amino acids. The V end was cut by 1 base, the J end by 7 bases, with 20 bases between. The CDR3 spells CAWSGGPGAAGNSPLHF. The DNA for the CDR3 is TGTGCCTGGAGTGGCGGGCCGGGGGCGGCGGGCAATTCACCCCTCCACTTT.

This CDR3 reads CAWSLRGEQYF. The CDR3 coding sequence is TGTGCCTGGAGTCTTAGGGGGGAGCAGTACTTC. V gene TRBV30 combines with J gene TRBJ2-7; weak D call: TRBD1 (6 bases). The CDR3 has 11 amino acids. Germline CDR1 and CDR2: GTSNPN and SVGIG (reference sequence). Between the trimmed V and J ends, which lost 2 bases and 7 bases, there was a span of 9 bases. Full variable domain (missing parts from reference TRBV30 and TRBJ2-7): SQTIHQWPATLVQPVGSPLSLECTVEGTSNPNLYWYRQAAGRGLQLLFYSVGIGQISSEVPQNLSASRPQDRQFILSSKKLLLSDSGFYLCAWSLRGEQYFGPGTRLTVT.

This clone turned up a few times. The chain is built from TRBV6-5 and TRBJ1-2; D unresolved. Germline CDR1 reads MNHEY; CDR2 reads SVGAGI. The V end lost 6 bases, the J end lost 4 bases, and 12 bases lay between the germline ends. This CDR3 contains 13 residues. CDR3 sequence (DNA): TGTGCCAGCAGCTCGCTAAGGACCTATGGCTACACCTTC. It translates to CASSSLRTYGYTF.

Only a few counts were recorded for this clone. The chain carries TRBV5-1 and TRBJ2-2; D unclear. V was clipped by 4 bases and J by 4 bases, with 11 bases between them. Per germline, CDR1 SGHRS and CDR2 YFSETQ. The CDR3 has 14 amino acids. CDR3 in DNA: TGCGCCAGCAGCCTAACACTTTCCACCGGGGAGCTGTTTTTT. Translating gives CASSLTLSTGELFF.

This clone was counted at least ten times. The rearrangement uses TRBV25-1 and TRBJ2-1; 11 bases line up with TRBD2. Trimming cost V 5 bases and J 5 bases; bases outside gene matches: 8. This CDR3 has 16 residues. Per the germline V gene, CDR1 is MGHDK and CDR2 is SYGVNS. Here the CDR3 reads CASSPSTSGRNNEQFF. In DNA, the CDR3 is TGTGCCAGCAGTCCCTCTACTAGCGGGAGAAACAATGAGCAGTTCTTC.

The rearrangement links TRBV6-1 to TRBJ1-5; 8 positions match TRBD1. With 6 bases clipped from V and 1 base from J, the junction kept 5 bases outside the gene matches. CDR3 length: 15 residues. CDR1 MNHNS and CDR2 SASEGT come from the germline V gene. The CDR3 here is CASSLDRASNQPQHF. CDR3 DNA sequence: TGTGCCAGCAGCCTGGACAGGGCAAGCAATCAGCCCCAGCATTTT.

The rearrangement joins TRBV5-1 to TRBJ1-2; TRBD1 agrees at 7 bases. The CDR3 length is 15 residues. CDR1 SGHRS and CDR2 YFSETQ come from the germline V gene. V dropped 0 bases and J dropped 8; count of bases not matched to a gene: 10. The CDR3 loop is CASSLAGGQGEGYTF. Here the CDR3 DNA reads TGCGCCAGCAGCTTGGCCGGTGGGCAGGGGGAAGGCTACACCTTC.

The V and J genes are TRBV19 and TRBJ1-1, with 10 bases fitting TRBD1. The germline V gene has CDR1 LNHDA and CDR2 SQIVND (reference sequence). The CDR3 has 14 residues. The V gene end was trimmed by 5 bases and the J gene end by 5 bases; junction bases not matched to a gene: 5. CDR3 nucleotides: TGTGCCAGTAGTTCGGACAGGGGGTCGACTGAAGCTTTCTTT. Translated, it gives CASSSDRGSTEAFF.

The V gene is TRBV7-7, the J gene TRBJ2-7; D remains unclear. The CDR3 is 13 amino acids. The germline CDR1 and CDR2 sequences are SSHAT and FNYEAQ (reference sequence). V was pared by 10 bases and J by 6 bases, with 19 bases between. This chain's CDR3 is CATSANSGSEQYF. The CDR3 nucleotides read TGTGCCACGTCGGCGAATTCGGGTTCCGAGCAGTACTTC.